This entry is about one T cell receptor beta chain. Its antigen is currently not known. One base away there is no much larger clone; base qualities are not given. The time point tag for this specimen amounts to: patch test 3, about 24 weeks after DPC sensitization. The treatment or condition label, read with the paper, signifies: therapeutic diphenylcyclopropenone sensitization with weekly scalp DPC. At every patch-test visit, the blood draw took place before the patch test was put on. Patients were considered eligible if aged 18 to 70, diagnosed with alopecia and deemed suitable for DPC therapy, and patients were excluded if pregnant. Total RNA was isolated from unfractionated whole blood collected in Tempus Blood RNA tubes. The source of the sample is a study of human T cells and chemical hapten exposure listed by TCRdb under 2021. Regarding the study in general: For sensitization, 2% DPC in acetone was applied to an approximately 2 cm by approximately 2 cm area of upper inner arm skin. The mostly female patient cohort included alopecia areata with under or over 50% scalp involvement, alopecia totalis and alopecia universalis. Patch tests used Finn chambers with 0.01% DPC on the upper back, scored after 6 days by International Contact Dermatitis Research Group standards. Weekly therapeutic DPC doses were additionally applied to the scalp of patients throughout the roughly 25-week study period. Libraries were pooled for sequencing, and variation in per-sample TCR yields was attributed mainly to small differences in library volumes within the pool. This study followed changes in the peripheral blood TCR repertoire in vivo during primary and secondary sensitization of alopecia patients to the hapten diphenylcyclopropenone (DPC). Blood was sampled from patients pre-sensitization (week 0) and at 2, 6 and about 24 weeks after DPC sensitization. Some 29 alopecia patients gave blood for TCR sequencing at one to four time points (pre-sensitization, 2, 6 and 24 weeks). Here is what the overall study found, with its caveats: DPC sensitization did not change how many TCRs were above 1 in 1000 frequency, and no evidence was found of alterations in global repertoire structure. Compared with pre-sensitization or healthy control sets, expanded TCRs formed significantly more large CDR3 similarity clusters, which is consistent with antigen-driven responses. After repeated subsampling, the strength of the expansion versus patch-test correlation and the threshold at which it became significant changed. The number of PT1 expanded TCRs positively correlated with patch test score, significant at thresholds 8, 16 and 32 but not 4. Because all patients had alopecia, a presumed autoimmune disease, the immune response of the patients might differ from that of healthy individuals.

Per the germline V gene, MGHRA is the CDR1 and YSYEKL is the CDR2. At the junction V is shortened by 1 base and J by 4 bases, with 11 bases in between. Spanning cysteine to phenylalanine, the CDR3 consists of 15 amino acids. Just CDR3 DNA is preserved here, 45 bases in frame from base 1. Library generation was performed with RACE. The reads were generated on a NextSeq 500. During library preparation, unique molecular identifiers were attached to individual cDNA molecules so that TCRs could be counted in a quantitative, reproducible way. From each blood RNA sample, both TCR alpha and TCR beta chains were sequenced. Concerning the study's data processing: A median of about 87,000 TCRs per sample was observed, with a range of roughly 20,000 to 700,000. The Decombinator software suite was used to annotate the V, J and CDR3 of the TCR reads. To make PS versus PT1 abundance plots, every sample was subsampled to the same number of TCRs (28,000). TCRs were defined as expanded if absent before sensitization and observed at least eight times at the 2-week time point. Using fastp trimming at Q25 and MiXCR clonotype assembly, TCRdb reanalyzed the public sequencing data and kept in-frame beta chains. A single entry per CDR3 protein holds the most common genes and DNA from its merged rows. TCRdb, rather than the study authors, made the V and J calls. The sample table lists about 160,000 distinct CDR3 sequences, roughly 26% of them with a count of one. The ten largest clonotypes hold 2.1% of the sample.

The sample in question was whole blood, obtained in connection with sensitization to the hapten diphenylcyclopropenone (DPC). This clonotype was sampled from a woman under 30 with alopecia areata. Some clones in this sample may be carry-over from other donors' samples. The rearranged segments are TRBV4-1 and TRBJ2-1, with the D assignment possibly TRBD1 or TRBD2, given 5 matching bases for each. The DNA reads as follows: TGCGCCAGCAGCCAAGGGGGGTCCAAGTACAATGAGCAGTTCTTC. Its translation reads: CASSQGGSKYNEQFF.